These 10 T cell receptor beta chains originate from one sample sequenced in a study of CD8+CD57+ T cells in acquired aplastic anemia. Genomic DNA templated the TCR beta VDJ and CDR3 profiling. MiXCR, run by TCRdb on the reads, gives a single entry per CDR3 protein. The sample lists some 290,000 distinct CDR3 sequences; roughly 50% were seen once. Sequenced input: sorted CD4+, CD8+, or CD8+CD57+ T cells (not recorded which) from PBMCs. The origin of the receptors is a human donor with severe aplastic anemia or a healthy control (not recorded which).

Concerning this clonotype itself: Germline and junction disagree at one end, which may indicate a read error. The V and J genes are TRBV20-1 and TRBJ2-3; 9 positions match TRBD2. Germline assignment: CDR1 DFQATT and CDR2 SNEGSKA (reference sequence). This CDR3 has 15 amino acids. The CDR3 here is CSARDKGLAFGTQYF. The CDR3, as DNA: TGCAGCGCTAGAGATAAGGGACTAGCTTTCGGTACGCAGTATTTT.

This rearrangement joins TRBV2 to TRBJ2-7; 8 bases align to TRBD2. The V segment lost 7 bases and the J segment 6 bases; nucleotides outside the gene matches: 2. The germline V gene encodes CDR1 SNHLY and CDR2 FYNNEI. This CDR3 comprises 11 residues. CDR3 sequence: CASTGGGEQYF. In nucleotides, the CDR3 is TGTGCCAGCACCGGGGGGGGCGAGCAGTACTTC.

V usage is TRBV6-6 and J usage is TRBJ2-3; TRBD2 matches 12 bases. Per the germline V gene, CDR1 is MNHNY and CDR2 is SVGAGI (reference sequence). The CDR3 runs 15 residues. With V trimmed by 5 bases and J by 8 bases, 8 bases remained unmatched. The CDR3 nucleotides read TGTGCCAGCAGTACGACTAGCGGGGGACCGGGTACGCAGTATTTT. This translates into CASSTTSGGPGTQYF.

The CDR3 reads CSAHSGGADTQYF. The CDR3 nucleotides read TGCAGTGCCCATAGCGGGGGGGCGGATACGCAGTATTTT. The rearrangement joins TRBV20-1 to TRBJ2-3; 11 positions agree with TRBD2. This CDR3 has 13 amino acids. V shed 6 bases, J shed 6 bases, and the junction held 5 bases outside the gene matches. Germline loops: CDR1 DFQATT, CDR2 SNEGSKA (reference sequence).

The chain uses TRBV19 and TRBJ2-5; D gene uncertain. The V gene's germline CDR1 is LNHDA and CDR2 SQIVND (reference sequence). The V end lost 2 bases, the J end lost 5 bases, and 6 bases lay between the germline ends. CDR3 length equals 12 residues. CDR3 bases: TGTGCCAGTAGTATATTCTGGGAGACCCAGTACTTC. This encodes CASSIFWETQYF.

This clonotype was picked up a small number of times. The chain combines TRBV12-5 with TRBJ2-1; a weak D match, TRBD2 (5 bases). Trimming pared 0 bases from V and 0 bases from J, leaving 12 bases between. Per germline, CDR1 LGHNT and CDR2 FRNRAP. This CDR3 spans 17 amino acids. The CDR3 reads CASGLVLGGSSYNEQFF. DNA of the CDR3: TGTGCTAGTGGTTTGGTACTAGGTGGGAGCTCCTACAATGAGCAGTTCTTC.

V is TRBV24-1 and J is TRBJ1-5; TRBD1 agrees at 11 bases. J lost 5 bases, V lost 5 bases, and 1 base had no gene match. This CDR3 spans 14 amino acids. Germline CDR1 is KGHDR and CDR2 is SFDVKD. This chain's CDR3 is CATSGTGGHQPQHF. Written as DNA, the CDR3 is TGTGCCACCAGTGGGACAGGGGGCCATCAGCCCCAGCATTTT.

This clonotype was recorded at least ten times. This rearrangement joins TRBV24-1 to TRBJ1-2, with 11 nucleotides matching TRBD1. Germline CDR1 reads KGHDR; CDR2 reads SFDVKD. This CDR3 region has 16 residues. V dropped 9 bases and J dropped 0; count of bases not matched to a gene: 8. The CDR3 reads CATLRDRGAANYGYTF. CDR3 nucleotide sequence: TGTGCCACCTTACGGGACAGGGGGGCAGCTAACTATGGCTACACCTTC.

V is TRBV7-9 and J is TRBJ2-7; 7 bases align to TRBD1. The germline CDR1 and CDR2 sequences are SEHNR and FQNEAQ (reference sequence). There are 14 residues in the CDR3. V shed 5 bases and J 3 bases; nucleotides not matched to a gene: 7. This chain's CDR3 is CASSRGTERYEQYF. CDR3 nucleotides: TGTGCCAGCAGCAGGGGGACAGAGCGCTACGAGCAGTACTTC.

In the case of this clonotype: Relative to the germline gene, one junction end is altered; a read error may explain this. The chain joins TRBV7-3 to TRBJ2-1; perhaps TRBD2 as D (6 bases). This CDR3 spans 16 amino acids. Germline CDR1 is SGHTA and CDR2 is FQGTGA. CDR3 residues: CASSPYSGTSDSEQFF. CDR3 nucleotide sequence: TGCGCCAGCAGCCCATATAGTGGGACTTCCGACAGTGAGCAGTTCTTC.